Included here is one T cell receptor beta chain sequence, with context. The data stem from a study of blood T cell repertoires in COVID-19. As handled by the study authors: The assay estimated nucleated cells by amplifying reference gene primers. TCRdb's table, derived via immunoSEQ multiplex PCR, lists solely in-frame clones and lacks some. V and J calls and clone size are given by that table; D and trimming were obtained from the DNA. Of about 320,000 clones listed, 87% are singletons. V was shortened by 5 bases and J by 1 base, with 12 bases between the two germline ends. CDR1 and CDR2 from the germline V gene are SGHDT and YYEEEE. This CDR3 region has 14 residues.

This TCR was sampled from a woman aged 25 to 39 who had recovered from COVID-19. The sequenced material came from PBMCs or T cells enriched from blood (not recorded which). This chain uses TRBV5-6 with TRBJ1-1; possibly TRBD1 for D (6 bases). The CDR3 loop is CASSQYRENTEAFF. Written as DNA, the CDR3 is TGTGCCAGCAGTCAGTACAGGGAGAACACTGAAGCTTTCTTT.